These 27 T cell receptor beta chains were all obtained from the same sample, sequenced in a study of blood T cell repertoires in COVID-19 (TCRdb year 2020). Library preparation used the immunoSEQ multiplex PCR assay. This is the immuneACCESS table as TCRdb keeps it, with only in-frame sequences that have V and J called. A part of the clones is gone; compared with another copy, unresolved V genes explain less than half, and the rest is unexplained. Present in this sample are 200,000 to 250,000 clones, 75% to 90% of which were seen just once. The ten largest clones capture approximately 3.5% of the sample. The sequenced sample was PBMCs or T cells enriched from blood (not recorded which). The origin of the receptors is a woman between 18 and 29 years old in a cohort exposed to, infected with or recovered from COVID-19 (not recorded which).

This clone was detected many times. The DNA for the CDR3 is TGTGCCAGCAGATCGAACGACAGGGGCACAGATACGCAGTATTTT. This sequence encodes CASRSNDRGTDTQYF. The V call is TRBV11-2, the J call TRBJ2-3; 7 nucleotides match TRBD1. Germline V gene data show CDR1 as SGHAT and CDR2 as FQNNGV. With 6 bases clipped from V and 1 base from J, the junction kept 7 bases outside the gene matches. The CDR3 contains 15 residues.

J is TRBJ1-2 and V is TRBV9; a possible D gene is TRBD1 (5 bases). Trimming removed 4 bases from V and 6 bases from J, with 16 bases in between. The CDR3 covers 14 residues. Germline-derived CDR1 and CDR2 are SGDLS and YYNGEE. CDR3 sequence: CASSPIRVGHGYTF. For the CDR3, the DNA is TGTGCCAGCAGCCCTATCAGGGTTGGCCATGGCTACACCTTC.

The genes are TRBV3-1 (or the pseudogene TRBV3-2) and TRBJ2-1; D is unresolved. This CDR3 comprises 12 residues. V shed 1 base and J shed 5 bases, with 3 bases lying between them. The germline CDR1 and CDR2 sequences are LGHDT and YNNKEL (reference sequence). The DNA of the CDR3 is TGTGCCAGCAGCCAAGCAGACAATGAGCAGTTCTTC. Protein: CASSQADNEQFF.

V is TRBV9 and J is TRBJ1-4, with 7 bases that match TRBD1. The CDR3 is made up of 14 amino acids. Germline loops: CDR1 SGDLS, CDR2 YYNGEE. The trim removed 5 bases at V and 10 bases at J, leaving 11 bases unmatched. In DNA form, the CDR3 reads TGTGCCAGCAGTGATAACAGGGGCCCGGGAAAACTGTTTTTT. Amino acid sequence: CASSDNRGPGKLFF.

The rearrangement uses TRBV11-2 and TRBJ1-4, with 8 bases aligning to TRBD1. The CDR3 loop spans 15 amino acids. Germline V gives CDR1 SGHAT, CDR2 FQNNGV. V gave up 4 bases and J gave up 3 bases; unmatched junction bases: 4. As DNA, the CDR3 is TGTGCCAGCAGCTCGCAGGGGGCGGCTAATGAAAAACTGTTTTTT. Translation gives CASSSQGAANEKLFF.

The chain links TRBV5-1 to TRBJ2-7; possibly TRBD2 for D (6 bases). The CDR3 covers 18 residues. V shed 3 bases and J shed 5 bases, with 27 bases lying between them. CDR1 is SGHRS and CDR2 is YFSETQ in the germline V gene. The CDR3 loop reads CASSSRWEVRALNNEQYF. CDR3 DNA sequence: TGCGCCAGCAGCTCCCGGTGGGAGGTGAGGGCGCTAAATAACGAGCAGTACTTC.

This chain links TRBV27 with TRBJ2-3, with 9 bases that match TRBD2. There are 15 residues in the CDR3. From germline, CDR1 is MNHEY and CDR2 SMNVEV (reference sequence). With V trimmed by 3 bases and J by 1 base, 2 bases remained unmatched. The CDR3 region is CASSLLAGGTDTQYF. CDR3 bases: TGTGCCAGCAGTTTGTTAGCGGGAGGCACAGATACGCAGTATTTT.

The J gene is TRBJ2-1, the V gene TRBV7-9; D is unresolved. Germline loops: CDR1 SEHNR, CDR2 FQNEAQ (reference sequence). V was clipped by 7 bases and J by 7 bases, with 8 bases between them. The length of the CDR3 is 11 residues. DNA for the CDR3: TGTGCCAGCACTTATTCGAATGAGCAGTTCTTC. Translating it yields CASTYSNEQFF. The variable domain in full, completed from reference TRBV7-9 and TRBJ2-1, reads DTGVSQNPRHKITKRGQNVTFRCDPISEHNRLYWYRQTLGQGPEFLTYFQNEAQLEKSRLLSDRFSAERPKGSFSTLEIQRTEQGDSAMYLCASTYSNEQFFGPGTRLTVL.

Here the CDR3 reads CAVLGGATDTQYF. The DNA of the CDR3 is TGTGCCGTCCTCGGGGGGGCCACAGATACGCAGTATTTT. The chain recombines TRBV6-5 with TRBJ2-3; TRBD2 matches at 8 bases. Germline V gene sequence: CDR1 MNHEY, CDR2 SVGAGI. The J segment lost 2 bases and the V segment lost 11 bases, leaving 6 bases of the junction unmatched. The CDR3 runs to 13 residues.

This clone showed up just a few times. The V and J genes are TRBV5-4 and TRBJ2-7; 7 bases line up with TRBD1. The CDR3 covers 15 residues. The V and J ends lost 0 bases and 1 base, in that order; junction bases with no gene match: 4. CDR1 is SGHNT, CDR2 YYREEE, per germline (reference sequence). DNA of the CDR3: TGTGCCAGCAGCTTGGCGGGGACAGAGTCCTACGAGCAGTACTTC. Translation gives CASSLAGTESYEQYF.

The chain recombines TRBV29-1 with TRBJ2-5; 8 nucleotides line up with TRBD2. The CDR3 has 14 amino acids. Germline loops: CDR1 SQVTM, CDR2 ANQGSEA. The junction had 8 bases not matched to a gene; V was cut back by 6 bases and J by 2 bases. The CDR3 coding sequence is TGCAGCGTCCTTCGGGGGGGCTGGCAAGAGACCCAGTACTTC. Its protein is CSVLRGGWQETQYF.

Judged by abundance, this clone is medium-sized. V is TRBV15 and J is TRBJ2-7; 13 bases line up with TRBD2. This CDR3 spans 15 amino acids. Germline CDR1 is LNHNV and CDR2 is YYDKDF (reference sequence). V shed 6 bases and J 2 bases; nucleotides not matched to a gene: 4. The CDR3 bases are TGTGCCACCAGTCTCGGACTAGCGGGAGCCTACGAGCAGTACTTC. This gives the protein CATSLGLAGAYEQYF.

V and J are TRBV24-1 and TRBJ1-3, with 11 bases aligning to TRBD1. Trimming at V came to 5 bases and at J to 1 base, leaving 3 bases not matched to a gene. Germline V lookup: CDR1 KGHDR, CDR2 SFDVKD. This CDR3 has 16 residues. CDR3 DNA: TGTGCCACCAGTGGCGGACAGGGGGCGTCTGGAAACACCATATATTTT. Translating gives CATSGGQGASGNTIYF.

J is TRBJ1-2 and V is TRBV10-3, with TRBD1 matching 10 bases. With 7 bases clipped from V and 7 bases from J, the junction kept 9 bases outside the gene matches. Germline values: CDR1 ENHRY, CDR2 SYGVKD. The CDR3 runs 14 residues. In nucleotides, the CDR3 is TGTGCCATCATTAAAGACAGGGGGCTATCTGGCTACACCTTC. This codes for CAIIKDRGLSGYTF.

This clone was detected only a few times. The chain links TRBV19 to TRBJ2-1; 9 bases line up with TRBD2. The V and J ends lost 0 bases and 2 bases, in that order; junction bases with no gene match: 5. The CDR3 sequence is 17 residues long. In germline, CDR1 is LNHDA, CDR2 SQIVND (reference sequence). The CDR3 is CASSIDAASGAYNEQFF. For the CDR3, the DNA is TGTGCCAGTAGTATAGACGCAGCTAGCGGGGCCTACAATGAGCAGTTCTTC.

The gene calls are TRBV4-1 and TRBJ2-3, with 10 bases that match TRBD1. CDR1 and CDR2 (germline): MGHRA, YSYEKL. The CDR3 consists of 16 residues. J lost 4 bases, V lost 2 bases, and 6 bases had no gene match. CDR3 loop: CASSQFGQGGPDTQYF. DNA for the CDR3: TGCGCCAGCAGCCAATTCGGACAGGGGGGGCCAGATACGCAGTATTTT.

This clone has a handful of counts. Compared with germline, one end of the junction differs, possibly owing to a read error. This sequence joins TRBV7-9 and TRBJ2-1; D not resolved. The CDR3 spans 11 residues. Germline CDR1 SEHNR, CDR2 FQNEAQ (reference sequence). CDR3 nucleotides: TGTGCCAGCAGCTCCAACAATGAGCAGTTCTTC. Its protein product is CASSSNNEQFF.

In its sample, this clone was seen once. The CDR3 reads CASSLRQQAGFYEQYF. The CDR3 bases are TGTGCCAGCAGCTTACGCCAGCAAGCGGGTTTCTACGAGCAGTACTTC. The chain joins TRBV7-2 to TRBJ2-7, with D possibly being TRBD2 (6 bases). This CDR3 is built from 16 residues. Trimming stripped 2 bases from V and 3 bases from J, with 17 bases between. Looked up from germline, CDR1 is SGHTA and CDR2 is FQGNSA.

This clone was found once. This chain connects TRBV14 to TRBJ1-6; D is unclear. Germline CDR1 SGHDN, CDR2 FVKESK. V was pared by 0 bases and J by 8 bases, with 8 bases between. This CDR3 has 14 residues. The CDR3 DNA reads TGTGCCAGCAGCCAAGAAACAGAATATTCACCCCTCCACTTT. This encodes CASSQETEYSPLHF.

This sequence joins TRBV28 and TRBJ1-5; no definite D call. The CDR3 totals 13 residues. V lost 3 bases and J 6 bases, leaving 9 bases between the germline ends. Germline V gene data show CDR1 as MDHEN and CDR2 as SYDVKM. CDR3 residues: CASSFAGVQPQHF. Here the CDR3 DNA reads TGTGCCAGCAGTTTCGCCGGGGTTCAGCCCCAGCATTTT.

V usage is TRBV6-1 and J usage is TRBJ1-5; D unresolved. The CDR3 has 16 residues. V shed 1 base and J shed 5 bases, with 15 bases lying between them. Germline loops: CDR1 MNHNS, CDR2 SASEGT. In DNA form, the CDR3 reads TGTGCCAGCAGTGAAGATTGGGGAGAGGGTGATCAGCCCCAGCATTTT. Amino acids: CASSEDWGEGDQPQHF.

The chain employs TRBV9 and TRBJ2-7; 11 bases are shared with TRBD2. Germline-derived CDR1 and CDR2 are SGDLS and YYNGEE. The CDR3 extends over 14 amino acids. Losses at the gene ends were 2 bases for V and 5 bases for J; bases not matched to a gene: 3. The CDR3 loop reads CASSVSSGRHEQYF. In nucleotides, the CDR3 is TGTGCCAGCAGCGTCTCTAGCGGGAGGCACGAGCAGTACTTC.

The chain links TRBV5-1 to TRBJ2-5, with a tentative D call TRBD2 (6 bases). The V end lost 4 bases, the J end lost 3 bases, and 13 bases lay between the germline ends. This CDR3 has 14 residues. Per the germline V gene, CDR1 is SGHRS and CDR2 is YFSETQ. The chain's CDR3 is CASSRGGGEETQYF. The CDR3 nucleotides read TGCGCCAGCAGCAGGGGTGGAGGGGAAGAGACCCAGTACTTC.

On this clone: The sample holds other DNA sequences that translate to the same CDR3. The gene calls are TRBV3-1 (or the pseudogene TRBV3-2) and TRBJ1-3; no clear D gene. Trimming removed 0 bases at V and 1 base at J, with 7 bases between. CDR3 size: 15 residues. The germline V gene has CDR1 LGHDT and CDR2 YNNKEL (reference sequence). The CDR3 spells CASSQDRVSGNTIYF. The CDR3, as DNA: TGTGCCAGCAGCCAAGATCGAGTGTCTGGAAACACCATATATTTT.

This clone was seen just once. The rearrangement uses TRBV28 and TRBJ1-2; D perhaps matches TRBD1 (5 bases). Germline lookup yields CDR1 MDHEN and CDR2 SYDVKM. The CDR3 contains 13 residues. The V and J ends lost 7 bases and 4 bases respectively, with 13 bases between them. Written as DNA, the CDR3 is TGTGCCAGCACCCAGGGATTTGGCTATGGCTACACCTTC. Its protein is CASTQGFGYGYTF.

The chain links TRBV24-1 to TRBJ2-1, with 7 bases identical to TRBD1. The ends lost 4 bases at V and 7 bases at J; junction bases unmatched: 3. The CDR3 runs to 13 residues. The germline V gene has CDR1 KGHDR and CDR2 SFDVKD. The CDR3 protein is CATSETGRNEQFF. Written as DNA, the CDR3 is TGTGCCACCAGTGAGACAGGGAGAAATGAGCAGTTCTTC.

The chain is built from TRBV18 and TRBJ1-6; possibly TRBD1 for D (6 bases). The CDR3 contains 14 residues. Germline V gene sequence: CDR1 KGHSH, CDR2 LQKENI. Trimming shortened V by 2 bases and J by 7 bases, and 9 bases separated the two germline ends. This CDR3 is CASSPETGNSPLHF. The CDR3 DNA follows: TGTGCCAGCTCACCAGAAACAGGGAATTCACCCCTCCACTTT. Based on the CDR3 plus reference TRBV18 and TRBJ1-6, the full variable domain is NAGVMQNPRHLVRRRGQEARLRCSPMKGHSHVYWYRQLPEEGLKFMVYLQKENIIDESGMPKERFSAEFPKEGPSILRIQQVVRGDSAAYFCASSPETGNSPLHFGNGTRLTVT.